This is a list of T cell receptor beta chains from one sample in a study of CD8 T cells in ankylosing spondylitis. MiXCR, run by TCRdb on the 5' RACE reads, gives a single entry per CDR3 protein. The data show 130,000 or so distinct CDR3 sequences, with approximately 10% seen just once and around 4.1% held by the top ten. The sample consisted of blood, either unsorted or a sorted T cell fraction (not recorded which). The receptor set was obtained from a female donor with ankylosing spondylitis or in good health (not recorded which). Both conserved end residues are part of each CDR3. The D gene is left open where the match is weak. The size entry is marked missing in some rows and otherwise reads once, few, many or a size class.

CDR3 protein: CASSHNYEQYF
CDR3 DNA: TGCGCCAGCAGCCACAACTACGAGCAGTACTTC
V gene: TRBV5-1
D gene: -
clone size: many
J gene: TRBJ2-7

CDR3 protein: CASSQDLGEGSTDTQYF
CDR3 DNA: TGTGCCAGCAGCCAAGATCTTGGAGAGGGAAGCACAGATACGCAGTATTTT
V gene: TRBV3-1
D gene: -
clone size: few
J gene: TRBJ2-3

CDR3 protein: CASSCTTGIYGANVLTF
CDR3 DNA: TGTGCCAGCAGCTGCACAACAGGGATTTATGGGGCCAACGTCCTGACTTTC
V gene: TRBV5-6
D gene: -
clone size: -
J gene: TRBJ2-6

CDR3 protein: CSAFSGGNTGELFF
CDR3 DNA: TGCAGTGCTTTTAGCGGGGGGAACACCGGGGAGCTGTTTTTT
V gene: TRBV20-1
D gene: TRBD2
clone size: many
J gene: TRBJ2-2

CDR3 protein: CASSSGLASNEQFF
CDR3 DNA: TGTGCCAGCAGCTCGGGACTAGCGTCCAATGAGCAGTTCTTC
V gene: TRBV7-2
D gene: TRBD2
clone size: many
J gene: TRBJ2-1

CDR3 protein: CASSRTGTIGGYGYTF
CDR3 DNA: TGTGCCAGCTCTAGGACAGGGACAATCGGGGGCTATGGCTACACCTTC
V gene: TRBV13
D gene: TRBD1
clone size: many
J gene: TRBJ1-2

CDR3 protein: CASSFTPSGELFF
CDR3 DNA: TGTGCCAGCAGCTTCACTCCATCCGGGGAGCTGTTTTTT
V gene: TRBV7-2
D gene: -
clone size: many
J gene: TRBJ2-2

CDR3 protein: CASSFRLLTDTQYF
CDR3 DNA: TGTGCCAGCAGTTTCCGACTTCTCACAGATACGCAGTATTTT
V gene: TRBV28
D gene: -
clone size: -
J gene: TRBJ2-3

CDR3 protein: CATSVSRGSNEQFF
CDR3 DNA: TGTGCCACCAGCGTTTCCAGGGGGTCTAATGAGCAGTTCTTC
V gene: TRBV15
D gene: TRBD1
clone size: -
J gene: TRBJ2-1

CDR3 protein: CSTTQGGDQPQHF
CDR3 DNA: TGCAGTACAACACAGGGTGGAGATCAGCCCCAGCATTTT
V gene: TRBV20-1
D gene: -
clone size: few
J gene: TRBJ1-5

CDR3 protein: CASSRLAAAYNEQFF
CDR3 DNA: TGTGCCAGCAGTCGCCTAGCGGCCGCCTACAATGAGCAGTTCTTC
V gene: TRBV12-3/TRBV12-4
D gene: TRBD2
clone size: many
J gene: TRBJ2-1

CDR3 protein: CANSPPGLADQETQYF
CDR3 DNA: TGTGCCAACAGCCCGCCAGGACTAGCGGATCAAGAGACCCAGTACTTC
V gene: TRBV7-7
D gene: TRBD2
clone size: -
J gene: TRBJ2-5

CDR3 protein: CSASNRGAEAFF
CDR3 DNA: TGCAGTGCTAGCAACAGGGGGGCAGAAGCTTTCTTT
V gene: TRBV20-1
D gene: TRBD1
clone size: few
J gene: TRBJ1-1

CDR3 protein: CASSRPTRQETQYF
CDR3 DNA: TGCGCCAGCAGCCGGCCTACTAGGCAGGAGACCCAGTACTTC
V gene: TRBV4-1
D gene: -
clone size: many
J gene: TRBJ2-5

CDR3 protein: CASSLGWAGELFF
CDR3 DNA: TGTGCCAGCAGCTTAGGTTGGGCCGGGGAGCTGTTTTTT
V gene: TRBV11-2
D gene: -
clone size: many
J gene: TRBJ2-2

CDR3 protein: CSARDGTGERNQPQHF
CDR3 DNA: TGCAGTGCTAGAGATGGAACAGGCGAAAGGAATCAGCCCCAGCATTTT
V gene: TRBV20-1
D gene: -
clone size: many
J gene: TRBJ1-5

CDR3 protein: CASSQGAGGLATNEQFF
CDR3 DNA: TGCGCCAGCAGCCAAGGCGCGGGGGGGCTGGCGACCAATGAGCAGTTCTTC
V gene: TRBV4-1
D gene: TRBD2
clone size: -
J gene: TRBJ2-1

CDR3 protein: CASSDQGYNSPLHF
CDR3 DNA: TGTGCCAGCAGCGATCAGGGTTATAATTCACCCCTCCACTTT
V gene: TRBV27
D gene: -
clone size: many
J gene: TRBJ1-6

CDR3 protein: CASSPRGGAGDSPLHF
CDR3 DNA: TGTGCCAGCAGCCCCCGGGGGGGGGCGGGTGATTCACCCCTCCACTTT
V gene: TRBV11-2
D gene: -
clone size: many
J gene: TRBJ1-6

CDR3 protein: CATSREGSLNTEAFF
CDR3 DNA: TGTGCCACCAGCAGAGAAGGGAGCCTAAACACTGAAGCTTTCTTT
V gene: TRBV15
D gene: -
clone size: few
J gene: TRBJ1-1

CDR3 protein: CSAVVGGRYSNQPQHF
CDR3 DNA: TGCAGTGCTGTGGTTGGAGGCAGGTATAGCAATCAGCCCCAGCATTTT
V gene: TRBV20-1
D gene: -
clone size: many
J gene: TRBJ1-5

CDR3 protein: CSVPPGTGMNTEAFF
CDR3 DNA: TGCAGCGTTCCCCCTGGGACAGGAATGAACACTGAAGCTTTCTTT
V gene: TRBV29-1
D gene: TRBD1
clone size: many
J gene: TRBJ1-1

CDR3 protein: CASSLSSGRLNEQFF
CDR3 DNA: TGTGCCAGCAGCCTATCTAGCGGGAGACTGAATGAGCAGTTCTTC
V gene: TRBV5-6
D gene: TRBD2
clone size: -
J gene: TRBJ2-1

CDR3 protein: CASSLVTGGPAEAFF
CDR3 DNA: TGCGCCAGCAGCTTGGTGACAGGGGGTCCCGCTGAAGCTTTCTTT
V gene: TRBV5-1
D gene: TRBD1
clone size: many
J gene: TRBJ1-1

CDR3 protein: CASSYSRLSSGVGYTF
CDR3 DNA: TGTGCCAGCAGTTACTCGAGACTTTCCTCTGGGGTTGGCTACACCTTC
V gene: TRBV6-5
D gene: -
clone size: many
J gene: TRBJ1-2

CDR3 protein: CASSYSGTDSNQPQHF
CDR3 DNA: TGTGCCAGCAGTTACTCCGGGACGGATAGCAATCAGCCCCAGCATTTT
V gene: TRBV6-5
D gene: -
clone size: few
J gene: TRBJ1-5

CDR3 protein: CAWSLWDRVTGELFF
CDR3 DNA: TGTGCCTGGAGTCTGTGGGACAGGGTCACCGGGGAGCTGTTTTTT
V gene: TRBV30
D gene: TRBD1
clone size: many
J gene: TRBJ2-2

CDR3 protein: CASRDGQNTEAFF
CDR3 DNA: TGTGCCAGCAGGGACGGCCAAAACACTGAAGCTTTCTTT
V gene: TRBV13
D gene: -
clone size: -
J gene: TRBJ1-1

CDR3 protein: CSAREVGGSTGELFF
CDR3 DNA: TGCAGTGCTAGAGAGGTGGGCGGGAGCACCGGGGAGCTGTTTTTT
V gene: TRBV20-1
D gene: TRBD2
clone size: many
J gene: TRBJ2-2

CDR3 protein: CASSLSIKDYEQYF
CDR3 DNA: TGTGCCAGCAGCTTGAGTATAAAGGACTACGAGCAGTACTTC
V gene: TRBV5-5
D gene: -
clone size: many
J gene: TRBJ2-7

CDR3 protein: CASSPRGDGELFF
CDR3 DNA: TGTGCCAGCAGTCCCCGGGGGGACGGGGAGCTGTTTTTT
V gene: TRBV12-3/TRBV12-4
D gene: TRBD2
clone size: -
J gene: TRBJ2-2

CDR3 protein: CASSYSGGGGYNEQFF
CDR3 DNA: TGTGCCAGCAGCTACTCGGGCGGGGGTGGATACAATGAGCAGTTCTTC
V gene: TRBV6-2/TRBV6-3
D gene: TRBD2
clone size: many
J gene: TRBJ2-1

CDR3 protein: CASSRQGYQPQHF
CDR3 DNA: TGTGCCAGCAGCCGACAGGGGTATCAGCCCCAGCATTTT
V gene: TRBV6-2/TRBV6-3
D gene: TRBD1
clone size: many
J gene: TRBJ1-5